This TCR beta chain was sequenced for a study of blood T cell repertoires in COVID-19. Looking at the study overall: COVID-19 samples collected from the United States, Italy and Spain covered acute and convalescent phases.

A few counts support this clone. Per the study methods: Estimates of nucleated cell counts were drawn from the amplification of reference gene primers. TCRdb's table, derived via immunoSEQ multiplex PCR, lists solely in-frame clones and lacks some. V, J and clone size are taken as reported in that table, and D and trimming were inferred from the DNA itself. The data contain around 230,000 clones, roughly 80% of them singletons. The source is a woman over 75 with acute or convalescent COVID-19. The sample comprised peripheral blood.

The CDR3 loop reads CASSDTGTRYNEQFF. DNA for the CDR3: TGTGCCAGCAGTGACACCGGGACTAGGTACAATGAGCAGTTCTTC. This chain uses TRBV6-1 with TRBJ2-1; 8 nucleotides line up with TRBD2. The CDR3 is made up of 15 amino acids. The germline CDR1 and CDR2 sequences are MNHNS and SASEGT. The V segment lost 3 bases and the J segment 4 bases; nucleotides outside the gene matches: 5.